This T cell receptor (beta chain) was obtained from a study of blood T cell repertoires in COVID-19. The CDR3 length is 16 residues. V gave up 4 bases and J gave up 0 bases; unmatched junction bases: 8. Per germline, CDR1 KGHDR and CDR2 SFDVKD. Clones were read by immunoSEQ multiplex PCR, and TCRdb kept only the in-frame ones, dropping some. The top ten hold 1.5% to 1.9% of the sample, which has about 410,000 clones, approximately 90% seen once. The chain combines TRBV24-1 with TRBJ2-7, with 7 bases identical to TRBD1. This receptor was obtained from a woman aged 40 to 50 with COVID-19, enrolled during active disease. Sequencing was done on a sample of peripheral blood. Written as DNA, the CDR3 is TGTGCCACCAGTGACCCTAAGACAGGGAGCTCCTACGAGCAGTACTTC. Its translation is CATSDPKTGSSYEQYF.